This paragraph covers one TCR beta chain sequence. Profiled with immunoSEQ multiplex PCR; TCRdb holds only in-frame clones, not every one. The sample consists of some 700,000 clones, 90% of them appearing once. Unmatched junction bases numbered 4, after V lost 7 bases and J lost 0 bases. CDR1 and CDR2 from the germline V gene are MNHEY and SMNVEV (reference sequence). The CDR3 extends over 16 amino acids. These data belong to a study of shared clonotypes between healthy human individuals. What was sequenced was memory CD8+ T cells from PBMCs. Indicated subset: CD45RO+ cells pooled with CCR7-negative TemRA cells. This receptor was taken from a man in his late teens or twenties in good health. Some clones in this sample may be carry-over from other donors' samples. The chain employs TRBV27 and TRBJ2-1, with 12 bases fitting TRBD2. The CDR3 nucleotides read TGTGCCAGCATGGGACTAGCGGGCTTCTCCTACAATGAGCAGTTCTTC. It is translated as CASMGLAGFSYNEQFF.